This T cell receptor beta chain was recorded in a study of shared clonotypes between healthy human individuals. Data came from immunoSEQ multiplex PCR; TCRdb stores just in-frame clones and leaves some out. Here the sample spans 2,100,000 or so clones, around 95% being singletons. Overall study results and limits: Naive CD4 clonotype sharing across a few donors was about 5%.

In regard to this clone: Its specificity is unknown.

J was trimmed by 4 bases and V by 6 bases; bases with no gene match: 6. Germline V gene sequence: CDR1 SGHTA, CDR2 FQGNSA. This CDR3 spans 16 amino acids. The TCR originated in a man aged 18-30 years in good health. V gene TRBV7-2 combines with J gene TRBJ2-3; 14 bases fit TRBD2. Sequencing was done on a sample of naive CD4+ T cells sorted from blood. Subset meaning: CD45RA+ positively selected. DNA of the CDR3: TGTGCCAGCAGGCGGACTAGCGGGAGGATCTCAGATACGCAGTATTTT. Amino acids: CASRRTSGRISDTQYF.